Listed below are T cell receptor beta chains from one sample, sequenced in a study of blood T cells in healthy people across ages. TCRdb processed the 5' RACE reads anew with MiXCR; each CDR3 protein has one entry. The sample records about 290,000 distinct CDR3 sequences, 25% to 30% being singletons. Source material: blood. The receptors here all came from a woman in her 70s in good health. Each CDR3 is given with its conserved first and last residue. D genes are given only for firm matches. Size is stated for part of the rows, as once, few or many counts, or as a class when the clone is expanded.

TRBJ2-1 TRBV20-1 TRBD2 . CSARGLAGGCVPDNEQFF TGCAGTGCTAGGGGGCTAGCGGGAGGGTGCGTCCCGGACAATGAGCAGTTCTTC
TRBJ2-7 TRBV28 . few CASSQTVYEQYF TGTGCCAGCAGTCAGACTGTCTACGAGCAGTACTTC
TRBJ2-1 TRBV7-3 TRBD2 few CASSFSGGRQNEQFF TGTGCCAGCAGCTTCTCGGGCGGGAGACAAAATGAGCAGTTCTTC
TRBJ2-2 TRBV6-5 . few CASRPRGTGELFF TGTGCCAGCCGACCGAGGGGCACCGGGGAGCTGTTTTTT
TRBJ2-7 TRBV7-2 . . CASSTSGSIYEQYF TGTGCCAGCAGCACCTCCGGATCTATTTACGAGCAGTACTTC
TRBJ2-2 TRBV19 TRBD2 . CASSRGLAGTGELFF TGTGCCAGTAGTAGGGGACTAGCGGGAACCGGGGAGCTGTTTTTT
TRBJ2-3 TRBV6-5 TRBD2 . CASSYSGPSGGVTDTQYF TGTGCCAGCAGTTACTCGGGGCCTAGCGGGGGAGTCACAGATACGCAGTATTTT
TRBJ2-4 TRBV7-2 TRBD1 few CASSRDWTGQNIQYF TGTGCCAGCAGCCGAGACTGGACAGGGCAAAACATTCAGTACTTC
TRBJ1-6 TRBV20-1 . . CSARGRDNSPLHF TGCAGTGCTAGGGGTAGAGATAATTCACCCCTCCACTTT
TRBJ1-5 TRBV6-2/TRBV6-3 . . CASSYSRGDQPQHF TGTGCCAGCAGTTACTCGAGGGGCGATCAGCCCCAGCATTTT
TRBJ1-1 TRBV6-6 . . CASSSPGSNTEAFF TGTGCCAGCAGTTCCCCCGGGTCGAACACTGAAGCTTTCTTT
TRBJ1-2 TRBV18 TRBD1 many CASSPPDRVIDILGYTF TGTGCCAGCTCGCCTCCTGACAGGGTTATCGACATTTTGGGCTACACCTTC
TRBJ2-1 TRBV20-1 TRBD2 few CSARKPGGPGEQFF TGCAGTGCTAGAAAGCCGGGAGGGCCGGGTGAGCAGTTCTTC
TRBJ1-6 TRBV3-1 TRBD1 few CASTEGQVNSPLHF TGTGCCAGCACCGAGGGACAGGTTAATTCACCCCTCCACTTT
TRBJ1-1 TRBV7-9 . few CASSLRLQSIYMNTEAFF TGTGCCAGCAGCTTAAGGTTGCAGTCCATTTACATGAACACTGAAGCTTTCTTT
TRBJ1-4 TRBV25-1 TRBD1 few CASSEETGLATNEKLFF TGTGCCAGCAGTGAAGAGACAGGGCTTGCAACTAATGAAAAACTGTTTTTT
TRBJ2-4 TRBV20-1 . many CSVTSLVAKNIQYF TGCAGTGTAACCTCCCTGGTAGCCAAAAACATTCAGTACTTC
TRBJ2-5 TRBV2 . . CASSGVLVEETQYF TGTGCCAGCAGTGGAGTACTGGTTGAAGAGACCCAGTACTTC
TRBJ2-2 TRBV20-1 . . CSLQRLDTGELFF TGCAGTTTACAGCGTTTGGACACCGGGGAGCTGTTTTTT
TRBJ2-3 TRBV7-9 . . CASSWTPRGRADTQYF TGTGCCAGCAGCTGGACGCCCAGGGGACGCGCAGATACGCAGTATTTT
TRBJ1-5 TRBV4-1 . . CASSQDHVGIGSNQPQHF TGCGCCAGCAGCCAAGATCACGTGGGGATTGGGAGCAATCAGCCCCAGCATTTT
TRBJ1-4 TRBV7-2 . . CASSLGVWEKLFF TGTGCCAGCAGCTTAGGGGTTTGGGAAAAACTGTTTTTT
TRBJ1-5 TRBV9 TRBD1 . CASSLRDRPNQPQHF TGTGCCAGCAGCCTCAGGGACAGACCTAATCAGCCCCAGCATTTT
TRBJ1-2 TRBV29-1 . . CSVDGGNTF TGCAGCGTTGACGGGGGTAACACCTTC
TRBJ2-3 TRBV4-1 TRBD1 . CASSQTGLNTQYF TGCGCCAGCAGCCAGACAGGGTTGAATACGCAGTATTTT
TRBJ1-4 TRBV5-1 . . CASSYPGEKLFF TGCGCCAGCAGCTACCCGGGGGAAAAACTGTTTTTT
TRBJ1-1 TRBV6-6 TRBD1 many CASSTGGSVAFF TGTGCCAGCAGTACAGGGGGTAGTGTAGCTTTCTTT
TRBJ2-1 TRBV29-1 TRBD2 . CSVIAGVGNEQFF TGCAGCGTAATAGCGGGGGTCGGCAATGAGCAGTTCTTC
TRBJ2-2 TRBV28 TRBD1 few CASRRDRVLANTGELFF TGTGCCAGCAGACGCGACAGGGTCTTGGCGAACACCGGGGAGCTGTTTTTT
TRBJ1-4 TRBV5-5 TRBD1 . CASSLGTGGTTNEKLFF TGTGCCAGCAGCTTAGGGACAGGGGGGACAACTAATGAAAAACTGTTTTTT
TRBJ2-2 TRBV3-1 . . CASSQDGGPTGELFF TGTGCCAGCAGCCAAGACGGGGGCCCCACCGGGGAGCTGTTTTTT
TRBJ2-5 TRBV2 TRBD1 . CASSEVWARGRQNAF TGTGCCAGCAGTGAAGTTTGGGCCAGGGGGCGCCAGAATGCCTTC
TRBJ2-5 TRBV6-2/TRBV6-3 TRBD2 few CASSYHSGSLETQYF TGTGCCAGCAGTTACCACAGCGGGAGCCTTGAGACCCAGTACTTC
TRBJ2-3 TRBV24-1 TRBD1 few CATSDLRQGEDTQYF TGTGCCACCAGTGATTTACGACAGGGGGAAGATACGCAGTATTTT
TRBJ2-1 TRBV11-1 TRBD2 . CASSSPSGTSGFNEQFF TGTGCCAGCAGCTCACCATCCGGGACTAGCGGGTTCAATGAGCAGTTCTTC
TRBJ2-5 TRBV7-2 . . CASSSGTGETQYF TGTGCCAGCAGCTCCGGGACGGGAGAGACCCAGTACTTC
TRBJ2-4 TRBV7-2 TRBD2 many CASSLEVAGGRTLAKNIQYF TGTGCCAGCAGCTTAGAGGTAGCGGGAGGCCGCACCTTAGCCAAAAACATTCAGTACTTC